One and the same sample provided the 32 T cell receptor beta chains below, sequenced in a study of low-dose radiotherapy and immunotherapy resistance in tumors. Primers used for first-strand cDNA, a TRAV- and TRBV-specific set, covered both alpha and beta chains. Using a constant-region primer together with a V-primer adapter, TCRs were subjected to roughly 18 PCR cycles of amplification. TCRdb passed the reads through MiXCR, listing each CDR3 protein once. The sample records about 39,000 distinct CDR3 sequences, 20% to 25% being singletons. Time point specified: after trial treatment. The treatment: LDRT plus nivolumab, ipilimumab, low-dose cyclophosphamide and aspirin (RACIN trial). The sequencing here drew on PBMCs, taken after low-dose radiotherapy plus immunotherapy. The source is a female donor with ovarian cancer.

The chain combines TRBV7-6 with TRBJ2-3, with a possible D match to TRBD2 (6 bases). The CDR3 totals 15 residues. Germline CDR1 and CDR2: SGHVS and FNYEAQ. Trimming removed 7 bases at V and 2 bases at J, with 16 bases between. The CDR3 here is CASTRTGLPTDTQYF. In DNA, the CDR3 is TGTGCCAGCACGCGAACGGGACTTCCCACAGATACGCAGTATTTT.

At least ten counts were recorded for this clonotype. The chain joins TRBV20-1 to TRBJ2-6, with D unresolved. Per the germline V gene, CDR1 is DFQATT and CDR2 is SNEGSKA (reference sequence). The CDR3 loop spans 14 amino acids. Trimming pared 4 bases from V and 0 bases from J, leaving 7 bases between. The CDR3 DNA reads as TGCAGTGCTACTAGAACCTCTGGGGCCAACGTCCTGACTTTC. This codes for CSATRTSGANVLTF.

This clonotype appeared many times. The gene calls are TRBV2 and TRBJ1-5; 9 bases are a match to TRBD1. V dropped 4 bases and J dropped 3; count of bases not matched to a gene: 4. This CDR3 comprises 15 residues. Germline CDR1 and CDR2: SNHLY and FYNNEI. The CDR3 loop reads CASSGGTGINQPQHF. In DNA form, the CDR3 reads TGTGCCAGCAGTGGGGGGACAGGGATCAATCAGCCCCAGCATTTT.

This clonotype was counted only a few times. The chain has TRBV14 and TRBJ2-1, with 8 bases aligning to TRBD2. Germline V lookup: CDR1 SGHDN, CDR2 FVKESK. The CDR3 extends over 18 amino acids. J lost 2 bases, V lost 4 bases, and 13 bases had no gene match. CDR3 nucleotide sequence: TGTGCCAGCAGCCCCTTCGGGGGCGCGGGGGGTCCCTACAATGAGCAGTTCTTC. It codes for CASSPFGGAGGPYNEQFF. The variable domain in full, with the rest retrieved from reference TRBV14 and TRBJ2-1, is EAGVTQFPSHSVIEKGQTVTLRCDPISGHDNLYWYRRVMGKEIKFLLHFVKESKQDESGMPNNRFLAERTGGTYSTLKVQPAELEDSGVYFCASSPFGGAGGPYNEQFFGPGTRLTVL.

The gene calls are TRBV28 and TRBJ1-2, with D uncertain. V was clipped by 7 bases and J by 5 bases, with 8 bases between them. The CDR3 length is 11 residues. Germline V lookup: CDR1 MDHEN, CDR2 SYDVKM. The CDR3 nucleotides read TGTGCCAGCAACGGCTGGTATGGCTACACCTTC. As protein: CASNGWYGYTF.

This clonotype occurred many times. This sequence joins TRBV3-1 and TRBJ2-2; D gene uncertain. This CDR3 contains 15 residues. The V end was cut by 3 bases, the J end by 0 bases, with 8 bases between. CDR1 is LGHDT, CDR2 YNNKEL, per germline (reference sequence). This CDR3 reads CASSHPIANTGELFF. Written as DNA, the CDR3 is TGTGCCAGCAGCCACCCAATCGCGAACACCGGGGAGCTGTTTTTT.

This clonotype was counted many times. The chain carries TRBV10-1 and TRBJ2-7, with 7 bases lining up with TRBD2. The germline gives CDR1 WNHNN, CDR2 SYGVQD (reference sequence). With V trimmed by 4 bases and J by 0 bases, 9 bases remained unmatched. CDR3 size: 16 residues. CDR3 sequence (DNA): TGCGCCAGCAGTGGATCCATTGGCGGGGGCTCCTACGAGCAGTACTTC. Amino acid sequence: CASSGSIGGGSYEQYF.

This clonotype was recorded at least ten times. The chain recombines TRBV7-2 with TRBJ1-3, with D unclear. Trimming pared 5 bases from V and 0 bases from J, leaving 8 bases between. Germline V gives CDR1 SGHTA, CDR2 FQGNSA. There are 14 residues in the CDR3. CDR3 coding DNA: TGTGCCAGCAGCGCAGGATTCTCTGGAAACACCATATATTTT. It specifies CASSAGFSGNTIYF.

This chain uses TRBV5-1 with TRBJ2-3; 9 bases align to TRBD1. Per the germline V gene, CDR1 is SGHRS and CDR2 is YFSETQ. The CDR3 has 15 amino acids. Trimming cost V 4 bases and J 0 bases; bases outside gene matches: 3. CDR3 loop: CASSTGTGSTDTQYF. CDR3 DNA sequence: TGCGCCAGCAGCACCGGGACAGGGAGCACAGATACGCAGTATTTT. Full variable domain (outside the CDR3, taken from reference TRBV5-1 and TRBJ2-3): KAGVTQTPRYLIKTRGQQVTLSCSPISGHRSVSWYQQTPGQGLQFLFEYFSETQRNKGNFPGRFSGRQFSNSRSEMNVSTLELGDSALYLCASSTGTGSTDTQYFGPGTRLTVL.

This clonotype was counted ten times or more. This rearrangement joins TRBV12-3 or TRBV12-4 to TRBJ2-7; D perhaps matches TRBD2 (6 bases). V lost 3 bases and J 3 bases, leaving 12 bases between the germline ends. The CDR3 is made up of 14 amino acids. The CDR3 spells CASSFFGGNYEQYF. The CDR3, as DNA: TGTGCCAGCAGTTTCTTCGGAGGGAACTACGAGCAGTACTTC.

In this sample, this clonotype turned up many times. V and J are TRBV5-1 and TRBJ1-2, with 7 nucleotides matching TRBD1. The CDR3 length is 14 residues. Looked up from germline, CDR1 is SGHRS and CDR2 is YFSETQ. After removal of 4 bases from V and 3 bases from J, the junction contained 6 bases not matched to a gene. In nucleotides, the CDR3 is TGCGCCAGCAGCGCAGGGACAGCCGACTATGGCTACACCTTC. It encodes CASSAGTADYGYTF.

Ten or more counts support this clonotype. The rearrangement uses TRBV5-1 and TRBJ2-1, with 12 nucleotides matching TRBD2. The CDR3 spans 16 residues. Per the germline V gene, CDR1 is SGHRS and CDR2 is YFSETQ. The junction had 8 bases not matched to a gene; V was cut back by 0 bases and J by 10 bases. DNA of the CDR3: TGCGCCAGCAGCTTGGTGTCTAGCGGGAGGGCAAACGAGCAGTTCTTC. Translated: CASSLVSSGRANEQFF.

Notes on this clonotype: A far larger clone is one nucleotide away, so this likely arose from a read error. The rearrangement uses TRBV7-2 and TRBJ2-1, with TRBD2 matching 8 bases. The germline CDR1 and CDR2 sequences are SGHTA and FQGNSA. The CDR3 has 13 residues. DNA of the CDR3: TGTGCCAACAGCTTGGCGGGGGGAGGTGAGCAGTTCTTC. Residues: CANSLAGGGEQFF.

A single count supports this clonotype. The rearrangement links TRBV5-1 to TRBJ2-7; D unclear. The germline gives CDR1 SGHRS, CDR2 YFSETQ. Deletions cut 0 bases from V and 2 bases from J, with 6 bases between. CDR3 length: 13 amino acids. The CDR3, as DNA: TGCGCCAGCAGCTTGGATTCAACCTACGAGCAGTACTTC. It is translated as CASSLDSTYEQYF.

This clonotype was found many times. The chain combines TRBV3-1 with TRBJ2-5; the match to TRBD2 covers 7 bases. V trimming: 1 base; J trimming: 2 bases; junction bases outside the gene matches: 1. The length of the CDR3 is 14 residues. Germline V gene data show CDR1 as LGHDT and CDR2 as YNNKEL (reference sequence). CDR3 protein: CASSQGGGQETQYF. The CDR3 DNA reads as TGTGCCAGCAGCCAAGGGGGGGGTCAAGAGACCCAGTACTTC.

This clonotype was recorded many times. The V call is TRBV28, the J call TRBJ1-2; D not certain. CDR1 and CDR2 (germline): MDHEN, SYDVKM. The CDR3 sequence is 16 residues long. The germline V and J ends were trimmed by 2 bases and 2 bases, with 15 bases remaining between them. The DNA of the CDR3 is TGTGCCAGCAGTTTACAGGCGTACGGAAGGAACTATGGCTACACCTTC. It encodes CASSLQAYGRNYGYTF.

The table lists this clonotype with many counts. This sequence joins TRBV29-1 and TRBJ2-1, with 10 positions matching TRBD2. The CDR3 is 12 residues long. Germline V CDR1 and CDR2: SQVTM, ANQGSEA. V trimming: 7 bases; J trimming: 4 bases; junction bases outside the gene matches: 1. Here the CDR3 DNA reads TGCAGCGGGACTAGCGGATACAATGAGCAGTTCTTC. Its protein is CSGTSGYNEQFF.

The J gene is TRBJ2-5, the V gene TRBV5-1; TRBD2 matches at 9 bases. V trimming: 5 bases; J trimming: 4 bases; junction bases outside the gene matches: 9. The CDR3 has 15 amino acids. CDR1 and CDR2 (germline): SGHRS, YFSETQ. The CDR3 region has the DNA TGCGCCAGCAGGAGCGGGGGGCCACCCGGAGAGACCCAGTACTTC. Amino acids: CASRSGGPPGETQYF. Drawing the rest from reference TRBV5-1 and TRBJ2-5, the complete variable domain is KAGVTQTPRYLIKTRGQQVTLSCSPISGHRSVSWYQQTPGQGLQFLFEYFSETQRNKGNFPGRFSGRQFSNSRSEMNVSTLELGDSALYLCASRSGGPPGETQYFGPGTRLLVL.

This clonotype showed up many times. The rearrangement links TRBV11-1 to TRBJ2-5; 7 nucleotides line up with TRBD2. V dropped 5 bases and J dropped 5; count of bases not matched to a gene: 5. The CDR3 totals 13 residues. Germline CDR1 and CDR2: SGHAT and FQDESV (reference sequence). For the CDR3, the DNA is TGTGCCAGCAGCGGGGGACTATCGGAGACCCAGTACTTC. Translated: CASSGGLSETQYF.

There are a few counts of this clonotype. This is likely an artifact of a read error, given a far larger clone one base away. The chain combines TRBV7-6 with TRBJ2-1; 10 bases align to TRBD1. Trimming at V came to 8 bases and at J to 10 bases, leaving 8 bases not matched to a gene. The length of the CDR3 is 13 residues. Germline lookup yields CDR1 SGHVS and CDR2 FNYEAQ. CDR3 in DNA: TGTGCCAGCGCGAGGGACAGGGGTTACGAGCAGTTCTTC. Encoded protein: CASARDRGYEQFF.

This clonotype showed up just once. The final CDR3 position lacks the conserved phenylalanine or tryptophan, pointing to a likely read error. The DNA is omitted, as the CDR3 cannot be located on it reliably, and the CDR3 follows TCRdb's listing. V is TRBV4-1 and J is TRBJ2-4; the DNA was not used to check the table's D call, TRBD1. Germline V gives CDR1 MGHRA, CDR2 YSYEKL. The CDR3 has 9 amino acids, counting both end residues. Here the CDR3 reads CASSQVDRA.

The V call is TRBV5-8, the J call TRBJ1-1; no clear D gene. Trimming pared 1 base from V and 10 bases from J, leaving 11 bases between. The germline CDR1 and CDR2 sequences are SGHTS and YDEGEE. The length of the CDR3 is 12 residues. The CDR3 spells CASSLLHWGAFF. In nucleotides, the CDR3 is TGTGCCAGCAGCTTGTTACACTGGGGAGCTTTCTTT.

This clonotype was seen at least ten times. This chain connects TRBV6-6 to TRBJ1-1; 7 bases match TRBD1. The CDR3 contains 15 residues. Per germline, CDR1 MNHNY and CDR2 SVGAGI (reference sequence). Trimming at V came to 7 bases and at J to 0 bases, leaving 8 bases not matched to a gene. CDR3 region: CASKTGREMNTEAFF. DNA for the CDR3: TGTGCCAGCAAGACAGGGAGGGAAATGAACACTGAAGCTTTCTTT.

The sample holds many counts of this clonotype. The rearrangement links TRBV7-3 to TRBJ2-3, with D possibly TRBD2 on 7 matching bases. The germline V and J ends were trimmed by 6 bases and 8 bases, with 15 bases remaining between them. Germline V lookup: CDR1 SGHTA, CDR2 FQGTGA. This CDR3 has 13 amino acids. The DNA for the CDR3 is TGTGCCAGCAGACGACGGGGGGACACTACGCAGTATTTT. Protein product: CASRRRGDTTQYF.

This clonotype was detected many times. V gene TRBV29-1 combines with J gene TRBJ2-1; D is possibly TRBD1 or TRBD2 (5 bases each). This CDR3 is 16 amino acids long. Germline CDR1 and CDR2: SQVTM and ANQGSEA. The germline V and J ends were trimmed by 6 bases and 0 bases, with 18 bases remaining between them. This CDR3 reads CSVTPGPEVSYNEQFF. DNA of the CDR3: TGCAGCGTCACGCCGGGGCCGGAGGTCTCCTACAATGAGCAGTTCTTC.

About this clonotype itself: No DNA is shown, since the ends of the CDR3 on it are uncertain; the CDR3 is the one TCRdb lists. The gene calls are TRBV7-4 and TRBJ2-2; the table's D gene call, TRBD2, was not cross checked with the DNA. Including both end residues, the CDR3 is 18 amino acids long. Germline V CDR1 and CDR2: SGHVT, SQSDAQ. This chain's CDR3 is CASSRLAGGINTGELFFF.

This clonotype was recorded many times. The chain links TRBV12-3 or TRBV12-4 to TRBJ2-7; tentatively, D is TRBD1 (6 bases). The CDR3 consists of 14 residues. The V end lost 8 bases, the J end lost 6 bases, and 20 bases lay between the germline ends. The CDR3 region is CASRPTGTVSEQYF. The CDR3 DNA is TGTGCCAGCCGCCCGACAGGAACGGTTTCCGAGCAGTACTTC.

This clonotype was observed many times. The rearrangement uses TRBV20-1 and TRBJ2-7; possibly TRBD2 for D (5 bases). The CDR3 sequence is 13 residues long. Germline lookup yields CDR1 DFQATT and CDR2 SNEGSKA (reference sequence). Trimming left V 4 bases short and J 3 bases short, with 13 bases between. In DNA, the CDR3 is TGCAGTGCTACCCGACCTAGCAGCTACGAGCAGTACTTC. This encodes CSATRPSSYEQYF.

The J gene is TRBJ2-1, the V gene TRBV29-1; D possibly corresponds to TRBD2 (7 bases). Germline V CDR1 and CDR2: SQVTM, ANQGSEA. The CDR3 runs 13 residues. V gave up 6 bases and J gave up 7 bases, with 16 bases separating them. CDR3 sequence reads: CSVSSGGGNEQFF. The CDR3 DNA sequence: TGCAGCGTCTCTAGCGGAGGGGGGAATGAGCAGTTCTTC.

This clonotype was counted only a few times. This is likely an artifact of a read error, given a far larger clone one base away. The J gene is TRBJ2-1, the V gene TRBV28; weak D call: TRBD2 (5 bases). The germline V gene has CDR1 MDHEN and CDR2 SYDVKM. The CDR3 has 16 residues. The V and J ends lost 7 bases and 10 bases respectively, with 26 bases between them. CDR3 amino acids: CASTPRRAAQSYEQFF. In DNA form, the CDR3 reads TGTGCCAGCACTCCTCGGCGAGCGGCCCAGTCCTACGAGCAGTTCTTC.

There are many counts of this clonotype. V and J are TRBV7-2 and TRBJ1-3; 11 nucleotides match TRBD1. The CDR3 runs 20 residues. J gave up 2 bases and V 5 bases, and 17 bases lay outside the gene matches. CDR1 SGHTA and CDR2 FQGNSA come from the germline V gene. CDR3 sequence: CASSPRGTGGSLSAGNTIYF. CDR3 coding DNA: TGTGCCAGCAGCCCCCGGGGGACAGGGGGATCCTTAAGTGCTGGAAACACCATATATTTT.

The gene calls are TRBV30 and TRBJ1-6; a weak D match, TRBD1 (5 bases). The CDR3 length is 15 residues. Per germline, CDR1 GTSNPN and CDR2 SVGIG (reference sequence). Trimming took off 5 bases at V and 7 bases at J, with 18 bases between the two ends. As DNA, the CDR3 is TGTGCCTGGGTAACCGCCGGGACGGCGAATTCACCCCTCCACTTT. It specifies CAWVTAGTANSPLHF.